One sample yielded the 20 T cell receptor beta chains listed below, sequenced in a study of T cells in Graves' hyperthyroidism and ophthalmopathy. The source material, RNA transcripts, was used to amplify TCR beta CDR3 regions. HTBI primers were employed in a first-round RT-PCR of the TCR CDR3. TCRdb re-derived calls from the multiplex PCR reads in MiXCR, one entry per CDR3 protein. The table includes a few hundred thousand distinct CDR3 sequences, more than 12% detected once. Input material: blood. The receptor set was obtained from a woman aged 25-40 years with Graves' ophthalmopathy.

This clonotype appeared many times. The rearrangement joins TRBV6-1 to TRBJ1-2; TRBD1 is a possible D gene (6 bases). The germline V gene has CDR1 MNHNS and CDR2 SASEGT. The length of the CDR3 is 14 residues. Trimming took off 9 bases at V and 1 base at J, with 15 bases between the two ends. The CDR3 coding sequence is TGTGCCAGTCGGCGGGGGGGCTTTAACTATGGCTACACCTTC. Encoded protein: CASRRGGFNYGYTF.

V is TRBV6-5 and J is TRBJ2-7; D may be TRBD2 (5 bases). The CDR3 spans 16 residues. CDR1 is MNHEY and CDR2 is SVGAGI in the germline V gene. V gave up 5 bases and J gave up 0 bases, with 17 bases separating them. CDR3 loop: CASSHTSSGSSYEQYF. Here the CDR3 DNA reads TGTGCCAGCAGTCACACTTCCAGTGGGAGCTCCTACGAGCAGTACTTC.

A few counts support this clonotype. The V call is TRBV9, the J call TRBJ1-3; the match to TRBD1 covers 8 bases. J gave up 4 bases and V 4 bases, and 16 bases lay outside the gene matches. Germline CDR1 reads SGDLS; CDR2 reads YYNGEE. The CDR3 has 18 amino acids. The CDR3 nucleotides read TGTGCCAGCAGCCCTCTGGCCTTTGGACAGGGTTCAGGAAACACCATATATTTT. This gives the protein CASSPLAFGQGSGNTIYF.

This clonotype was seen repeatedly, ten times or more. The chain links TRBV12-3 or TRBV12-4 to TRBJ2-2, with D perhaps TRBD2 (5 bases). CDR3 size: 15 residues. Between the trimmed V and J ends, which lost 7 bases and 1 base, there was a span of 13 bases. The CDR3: CASNPRARNTGELFF. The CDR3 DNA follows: TGTGCCAGCAACCCGAGGGCACGGAACACCGGGGAGCTGTTTTTT.

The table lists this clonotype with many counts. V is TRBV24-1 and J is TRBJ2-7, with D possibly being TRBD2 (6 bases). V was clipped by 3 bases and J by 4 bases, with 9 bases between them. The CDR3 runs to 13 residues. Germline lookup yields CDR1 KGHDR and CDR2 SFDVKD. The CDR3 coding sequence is TGTGCCACCAGTGATCCCGGGGGATACGAGCAGTACTTC. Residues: CATSDPGGYEQYF.

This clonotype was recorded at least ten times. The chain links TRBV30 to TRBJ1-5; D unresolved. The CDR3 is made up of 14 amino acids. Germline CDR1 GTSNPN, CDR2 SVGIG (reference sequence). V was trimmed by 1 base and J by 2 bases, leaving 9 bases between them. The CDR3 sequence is CAWSAVPGNQPQHF. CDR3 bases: TGTGCCTGGAGTGCGGTACCGGGCAATCAGCCCCAGCATTTT.

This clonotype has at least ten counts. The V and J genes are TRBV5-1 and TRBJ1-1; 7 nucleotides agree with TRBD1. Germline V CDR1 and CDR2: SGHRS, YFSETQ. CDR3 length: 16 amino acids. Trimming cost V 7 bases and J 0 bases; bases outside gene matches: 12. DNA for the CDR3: TGCGCCAGCCGGATGGATCCAGGGGGAATGAACACTGAAGCTTTCTTT. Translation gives CASRMDPGGMNTEAFF.

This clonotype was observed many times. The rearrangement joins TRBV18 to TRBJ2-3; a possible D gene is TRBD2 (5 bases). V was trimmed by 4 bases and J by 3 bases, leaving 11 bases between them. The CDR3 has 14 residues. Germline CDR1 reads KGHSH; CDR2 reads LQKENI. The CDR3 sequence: CASSLAPGTDTQYF. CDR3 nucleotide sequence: TGTGCCAGCTCACTGGCACCGGGGACAGATACGCAGTATTTT.

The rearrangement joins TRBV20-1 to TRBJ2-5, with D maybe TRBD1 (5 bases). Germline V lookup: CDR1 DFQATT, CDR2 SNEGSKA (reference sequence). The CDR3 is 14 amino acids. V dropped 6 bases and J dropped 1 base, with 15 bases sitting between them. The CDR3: CSARKIQAQETQYF. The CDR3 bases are TGCAGTGCGAGGAAGATACAGGCCCAAGAGACCCAGTACTTC.

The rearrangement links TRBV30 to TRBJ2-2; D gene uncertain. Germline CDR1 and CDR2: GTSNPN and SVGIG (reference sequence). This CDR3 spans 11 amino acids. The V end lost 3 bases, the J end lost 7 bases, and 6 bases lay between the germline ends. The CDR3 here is CAWRAGGELFF. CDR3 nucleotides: TGTGCCTGGAGGGCCGGCGGGGAGCTGTTTTTT.

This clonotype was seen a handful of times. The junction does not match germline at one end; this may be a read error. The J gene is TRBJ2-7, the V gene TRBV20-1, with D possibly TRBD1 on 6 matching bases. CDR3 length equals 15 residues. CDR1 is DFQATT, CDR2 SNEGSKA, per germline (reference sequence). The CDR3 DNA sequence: TGCAGTGCTAGACCGGGACATTATGTCTCCTACGAGCAGCGCTTC. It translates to CSARPGHYVSYEQRF.

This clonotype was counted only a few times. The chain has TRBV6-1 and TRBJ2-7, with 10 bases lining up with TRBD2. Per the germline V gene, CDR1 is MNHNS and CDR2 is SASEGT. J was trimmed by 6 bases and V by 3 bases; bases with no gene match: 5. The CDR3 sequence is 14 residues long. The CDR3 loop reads CASSEPSGGSEQYF. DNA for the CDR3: TGTGCCAGCAGTGAGCCTAGCGGGGGATCCGAGCAGTACTTC.

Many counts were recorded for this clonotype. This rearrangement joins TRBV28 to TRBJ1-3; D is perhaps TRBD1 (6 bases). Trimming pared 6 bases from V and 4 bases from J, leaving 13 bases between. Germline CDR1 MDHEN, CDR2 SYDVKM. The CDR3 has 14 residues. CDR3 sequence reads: CASSLGHTGNTIYF. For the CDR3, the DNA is TGTGCCAGCAGCTTGGGACACACAGGAAACACCATATATTTT.

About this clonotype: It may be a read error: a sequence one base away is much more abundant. DNA for the CDR3: TGCAGTGCTAGAGACCAAACCCAGTACTTC. It translates to CSARDQTQYF. This rearrangement joins TRBV20-1 to TRBJ2-5; D uncertain. This CDR3 contains 10 residues. V shed 0 bases and J shed 8 bases, with 4 bases lying between them. The germline gives CDR1 DFQATT, CDR2 SNEGSKA (reference sequence).

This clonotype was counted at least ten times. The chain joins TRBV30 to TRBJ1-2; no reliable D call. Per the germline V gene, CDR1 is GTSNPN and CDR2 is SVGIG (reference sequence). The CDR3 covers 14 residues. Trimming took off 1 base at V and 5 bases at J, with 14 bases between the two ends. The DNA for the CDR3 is TGTGCCTGGAGTGCCGGGAGCGCAAAATATGGCTACACCTTC. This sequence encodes CAWSAGSAKYGYTF.

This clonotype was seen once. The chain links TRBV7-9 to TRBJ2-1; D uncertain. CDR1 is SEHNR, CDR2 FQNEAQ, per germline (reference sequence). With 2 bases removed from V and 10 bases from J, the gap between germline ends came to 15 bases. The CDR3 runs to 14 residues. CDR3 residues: CASSLRLGPYEQFF. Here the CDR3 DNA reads TGTGCCAGCAGCTTACGGTTGGGTCCCTACGAGCAGTTCTTC.

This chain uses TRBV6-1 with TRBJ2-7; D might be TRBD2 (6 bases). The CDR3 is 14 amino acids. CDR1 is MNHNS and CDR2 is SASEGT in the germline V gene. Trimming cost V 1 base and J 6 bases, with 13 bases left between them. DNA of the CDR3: TGTGCCAGCAGTGAAGGGCCAGGGACTCTCGAGCAGTACTTC. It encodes CASSEGPGTLEQYF.

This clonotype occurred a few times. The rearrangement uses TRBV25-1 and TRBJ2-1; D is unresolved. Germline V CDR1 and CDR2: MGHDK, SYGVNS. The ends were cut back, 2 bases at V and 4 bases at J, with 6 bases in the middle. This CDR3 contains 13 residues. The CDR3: CASSEPTYNEQFF. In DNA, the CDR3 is TGTGCCAGCAGTGAACCCACATACAATGAGCAGTTCTTC. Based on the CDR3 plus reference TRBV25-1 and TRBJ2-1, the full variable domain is EADIYQTPRYLVIGTGKKITLECSQTMGHDKMYWYQQDPGMELHLIHYSYGVNSTEKGDLSSESTVSRIRTEHFPLTLESARPSHTSQYLCASSEPTYNEQFFGPGTRLTVL.

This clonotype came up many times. CDR3 loop: CASSSPGVTDTQYF. CDR3 coding DNA: TGTGCCAGCAGCTCCCCAGGGGTAACAGATACGCAGTATTTT. J is TRBJ2-3 and V is TRBV7-2, with D perhaps matching TRBD1 (6 bases). Germline CDR1 and CDR2: SGHTA and FQGNSA. V was pared by 4 bases and J by 3 bases, with 11 bases between. The CDR3 is 14 residues long.

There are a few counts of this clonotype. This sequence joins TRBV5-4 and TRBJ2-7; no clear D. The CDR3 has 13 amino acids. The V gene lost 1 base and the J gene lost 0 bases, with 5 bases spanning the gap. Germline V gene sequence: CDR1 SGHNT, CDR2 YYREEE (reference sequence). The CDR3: CASSLPNSYEQYF. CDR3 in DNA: TGTGCCAGCAGCTTGCCTAACTCCTACGAGCAGTACTTC.